This TCR beta chain appears in the sequencing data of a study of prognosis after radiotherapy for stage I lung cancer. Using two-round multiplex PCR, the authors amplified TCR beta CDR3 from genomic DNA. TRBV and TRBJ genes each had their own specific primers in first-round PCR. TCRdb ran MiXCR on the multiplex PCR reads and lists one entry per CDR3 protein. The profile covers nearly 35,000 distinct CDR3 sequences, with 32% appearing a single time and roughly 26% taken by the ten largest. The germline CDR1 and CDR2 sequences are SNHLY and FYNNEI. The CDR3 loop spans 14 amino acids. Trimming took off 6 bases at V and 0 bases at J, with 11 bases between the two ends.

Here the sequenced sample was PBMCs, taken before or after stereotactic body radiation therapy (not recorded which). This chain uses TRBV2 with TRBJ1-2; D uncertain. This TCR was sampled from a donor aged 50 or older with non-small cell lung cancer. The CDR3 DNA reads as TGTGCCAGCAGGTCCTGCTCTTCTAACTATGGCTACACCTTC. It yields the protein CASRSCSSNYGYTF.